The text below deals with one T cell receptor (beta chain). The source of the sample is a study of blood T cell repertoires in COVID-19. Trimming shortened V by 6 bases and J by 5 bases, and 13 bases separated the two germline ends. Germline CDR1 is LNHDA and CDR2 is SQIVND (reference sequence). This CDR3 is 13 amino acids long. Libraries were prepared by immunoSEQ multiplex PCR; TCRdb keeps only in-frame clonotypes and omits some of them. Among some 340,000 clones, around 86% were seen once, and the ten largest hold approximately 4.7%. The clonotype was recovered from a woman in her fifties or sixties who had recovered from COVID-19. V usage is TRBV19 and J usage is TRBJ1-2; D is unresolved. The sequenced material came from PBMCs or T cells enriched from blood (not recorded which). CDR3 in DNA: TGTGCCAGTAGGGGTGAGAGCGCTTATGGCTACACCTTC. Translation gives CASRGESAYGYTF.